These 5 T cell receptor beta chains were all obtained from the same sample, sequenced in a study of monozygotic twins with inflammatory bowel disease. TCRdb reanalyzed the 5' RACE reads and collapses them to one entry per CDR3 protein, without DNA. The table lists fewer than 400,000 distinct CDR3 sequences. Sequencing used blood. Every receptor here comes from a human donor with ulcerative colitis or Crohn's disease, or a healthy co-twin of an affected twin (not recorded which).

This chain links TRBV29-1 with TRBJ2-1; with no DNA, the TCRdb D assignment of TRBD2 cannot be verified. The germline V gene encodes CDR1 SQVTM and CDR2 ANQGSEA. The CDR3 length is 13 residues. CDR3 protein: CSVARLVINEQFF.

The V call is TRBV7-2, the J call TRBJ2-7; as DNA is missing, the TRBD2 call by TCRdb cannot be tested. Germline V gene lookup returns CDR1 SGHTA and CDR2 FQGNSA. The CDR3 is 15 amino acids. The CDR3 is CASSLGLAGPYEQYF. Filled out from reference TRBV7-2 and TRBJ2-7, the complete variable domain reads GAGVSQSPSNKVTEKGKDVELRCDPISGHTALYWYRQSLGQGLEFLIYFQGNSAPDKSGLPSDRFSAERTGGSVSTLTIQRTQQEDSAVYLCASSLGLAGPYEQYFGPGTRLTVT.

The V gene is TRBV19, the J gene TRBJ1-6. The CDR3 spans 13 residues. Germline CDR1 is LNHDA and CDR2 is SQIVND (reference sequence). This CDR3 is CATSSSYNSPLHF.

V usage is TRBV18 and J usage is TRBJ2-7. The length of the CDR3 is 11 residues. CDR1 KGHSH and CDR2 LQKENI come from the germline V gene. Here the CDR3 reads CASSLDTEQYF.

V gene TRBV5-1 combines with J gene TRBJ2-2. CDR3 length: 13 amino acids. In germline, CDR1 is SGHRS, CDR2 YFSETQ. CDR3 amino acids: CASSLEGPGELFF.